Sequencing of this TCR beta chain was carried out in a study of shared clonotypes between healthy human individuals. The table came from immunoSEQ multiplex PCR; TCRdb's copy has only in-frame clones and leaves some out. The data hold roughly 2,500,000 clones, with roughly 93% observed a single time. In regard to this clone: Its antigen is not identified.

Overall study findings and caveats: Only blood underwent sampling, and tissue repertoires likely differ.

A CD45RA-negative memory subset and a CD45RA+ naive subset were separated from the CD4+ cells. The receptor comes from a man aged 18 to 30 in good health. Some clones in this sample may be carry-over from other donors' samples. Sequencing was done on a sample of naive CD4+ T cells from PBMCs. Subset here: CD45RA+ positively selected.

The CDR3 region has the DNA TGTGCCAGCAGCCAAGTTAGGGGGACTACGTCCTACAATGAGCAGTTCTTC. This translates into CASSQVRGTTSYNEQFF. V gene TRBV14 combines with J gene TRBJ2-1; tentative D call: TRBD2 (7 bases). Trimming removed 1 base from V and 1 base from J, with 14 bases in between. In germline, CDR1 is SGHDN, CDR2 FVKESK. There are 17 residues in the CDR3.